Below, one T cell receptor (beta chain) is given with its context. Its antigen is not known. By 5'RACE template switching, TCR cDNA was produced, with a universal primer site and UMIs added in the process. Each CDR3 protein gets one entry after TCRdb re-called the 5' RACE reads with MiXCR. The table has a few hundred thousand distinct CDR3 sequences, roughly 9% seen once. This entry is derived from a study of T cells after yellow fever vaccination. Overall study findings and caveats: Sorted repertoires could include abundant contaminating clonotypes from bulk cells. Post-booster samples contained most primary-vaccination clones (around 96% CD4, about 85% CD8). Only a minor proportion of clonotypes was detected across both CD4 and CD8 compartments.

The V gene's germline CDR1 is LGHNA and CDR2 YSLEER. CDR3 length equals 15 residues. The trim removed 1 base at V and 7 bases at J, leaving 9 bases unmatched. The sample consisted of CD4+ T cells sorted from PBMCs, taken 5 days after the yellow fever booster vaccination. This clonotype was obtained from a man aged 18 to 29 who received the YFV17D yellow fever vaccine. This rearrangement joins TRBV4-3 to TRBJ2-5; 7 positions agree with TRBD2. The DNA of the CDR3 is TGCGCCAGCAGCCAAGTTCGCGGGGGTGAGGGGACCCAGTACTTC. As protein: CASSQVRGGEGTQYF.